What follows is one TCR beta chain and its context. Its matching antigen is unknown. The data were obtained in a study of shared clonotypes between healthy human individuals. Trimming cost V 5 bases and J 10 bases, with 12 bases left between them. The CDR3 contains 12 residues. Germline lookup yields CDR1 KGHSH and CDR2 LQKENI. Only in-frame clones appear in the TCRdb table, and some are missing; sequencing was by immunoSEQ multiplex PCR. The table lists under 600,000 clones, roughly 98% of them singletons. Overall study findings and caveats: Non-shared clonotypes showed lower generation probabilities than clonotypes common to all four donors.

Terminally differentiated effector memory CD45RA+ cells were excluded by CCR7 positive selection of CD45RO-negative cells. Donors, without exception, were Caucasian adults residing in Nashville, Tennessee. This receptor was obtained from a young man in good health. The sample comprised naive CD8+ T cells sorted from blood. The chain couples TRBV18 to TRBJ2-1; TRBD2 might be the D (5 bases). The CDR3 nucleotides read TGTGCCAGCTCAGCCCAGAGGGAGGAGCAGTTCTTC. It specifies CASSAQREEQFF.